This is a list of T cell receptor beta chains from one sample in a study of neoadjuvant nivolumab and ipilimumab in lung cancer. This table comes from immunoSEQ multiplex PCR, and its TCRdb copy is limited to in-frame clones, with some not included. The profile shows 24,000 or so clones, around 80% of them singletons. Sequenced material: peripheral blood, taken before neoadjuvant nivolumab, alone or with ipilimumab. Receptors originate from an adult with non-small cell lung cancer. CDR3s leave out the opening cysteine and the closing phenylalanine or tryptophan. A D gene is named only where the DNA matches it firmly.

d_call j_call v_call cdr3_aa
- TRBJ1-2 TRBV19 ASSKLQDGYT
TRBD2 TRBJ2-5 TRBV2 ASSEGAGVETQY
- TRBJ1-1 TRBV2 ASSDRDGNTEAF
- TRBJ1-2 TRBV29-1 SVEALAGVGGYT
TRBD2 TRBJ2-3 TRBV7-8 ASSPEERGGIDTQY
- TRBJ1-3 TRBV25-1 ASSEGGYGNTIY
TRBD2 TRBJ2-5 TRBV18 ASSPMRLAGIMETQY
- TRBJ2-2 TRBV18 ASSPESVGDTGELF
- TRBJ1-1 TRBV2 ASRKGSPNTEAF
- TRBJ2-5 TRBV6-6 ASGGGSETQY
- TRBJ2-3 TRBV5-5 ASSLIGALGADTQY
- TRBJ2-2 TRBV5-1 ASSVRAGTGELF
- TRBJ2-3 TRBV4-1 ASSQVDLVVFGTQY
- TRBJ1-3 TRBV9 ASSAGWAGDGNTIY
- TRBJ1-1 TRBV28 ASSSPGRVAEAF
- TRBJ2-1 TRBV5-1 ASSSPSSYNEQF
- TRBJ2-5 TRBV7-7 ASSLGGRQETQY
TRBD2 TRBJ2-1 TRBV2 ASSRGGNEQF
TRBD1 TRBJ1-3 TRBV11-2 ASSQDRVDSGNTIY
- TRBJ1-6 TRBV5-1 ASSNRDNYNSPLH
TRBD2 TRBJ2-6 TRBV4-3 ASSSSRGGGANVLT
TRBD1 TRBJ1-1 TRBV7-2 ASSAQGGTEAF
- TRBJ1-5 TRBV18 ASSRSRDSNQPQH
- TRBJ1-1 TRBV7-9 ASSFSSWNTEAF
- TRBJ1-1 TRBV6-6 ASSYSRVTEAF
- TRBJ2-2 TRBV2 ASRPRGSNTGELF
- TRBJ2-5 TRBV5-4 ASSNPIRETQY
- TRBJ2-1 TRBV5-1 ASSLDWVTLGYNEQF
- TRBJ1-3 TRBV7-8 ASSLGGDGNTIY
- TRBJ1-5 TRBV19 ASSRWGDSNQPQH
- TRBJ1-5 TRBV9 ASSVEGGENQPQH
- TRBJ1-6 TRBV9 ASSASPGVSSPLH
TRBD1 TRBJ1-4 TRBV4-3 ASSQGQGREKLF
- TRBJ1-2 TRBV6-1 ASSEGNYGYT
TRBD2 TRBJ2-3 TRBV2 ASILSGGTDTQY
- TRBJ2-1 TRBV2 ASWGLTGLKLTLYNEQF
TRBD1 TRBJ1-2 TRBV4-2 ASSQDRAGGSYGYT
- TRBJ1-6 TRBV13 ASSSQGKSYNSPLH
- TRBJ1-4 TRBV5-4 ASSLDPNTAEKLF
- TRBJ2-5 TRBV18 ASSPAGLQETQY
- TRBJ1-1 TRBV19 ASSPGGGPEAF
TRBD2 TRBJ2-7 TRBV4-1 ASSPSTSGDYEQY
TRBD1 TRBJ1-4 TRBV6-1 ASSLRGNSEKLF
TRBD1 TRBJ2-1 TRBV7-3 ASSTTGTGDNEQF
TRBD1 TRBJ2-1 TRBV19 ASSISPSGGIEQF
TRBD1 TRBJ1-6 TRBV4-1 ASSQGRIGTGTSPLH
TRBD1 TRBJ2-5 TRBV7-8 ASSPTGLQETQY
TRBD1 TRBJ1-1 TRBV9 ASSASTGGTEAF
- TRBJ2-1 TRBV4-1 ASSQDPGQWMNEQF
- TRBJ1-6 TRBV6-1 ASSELAGTGPLH